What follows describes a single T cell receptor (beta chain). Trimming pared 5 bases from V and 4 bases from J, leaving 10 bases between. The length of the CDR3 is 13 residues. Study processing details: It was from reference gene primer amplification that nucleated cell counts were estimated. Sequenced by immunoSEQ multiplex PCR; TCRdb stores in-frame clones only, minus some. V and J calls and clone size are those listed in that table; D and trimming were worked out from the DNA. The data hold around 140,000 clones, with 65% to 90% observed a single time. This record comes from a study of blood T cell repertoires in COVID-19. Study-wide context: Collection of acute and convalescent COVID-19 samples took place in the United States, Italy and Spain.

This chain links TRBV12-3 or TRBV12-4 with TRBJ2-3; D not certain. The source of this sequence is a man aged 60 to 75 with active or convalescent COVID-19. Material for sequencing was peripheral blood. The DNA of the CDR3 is TGTGCCAGCAGTCCCAGGTCTTCAGATACGCAGTATTTT. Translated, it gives CASSPRSSDTQYF.